The 5 T cell receptor beta chains listed next were all sequenced from one sample in a study of identical twins. A single record per CDR3 protein comes from TCRdb applying MiXCR to the 5' RACE reads. The top ten clones hold roughly 3% of a sample with a few hundred thousand distinct CDR3 sequences, around a tenth of them seen once. The same data also contributed to another study, on yellow fever vaccine responses in identical twins.

The sequencing sample was made of PBMCs. The receptors derive from a woman under 30 in good health.

This clonotype was detected many times. The J gene is TRBJ2-1, the V gene TRBV6-1; possible D gene TRBD2, 5 bases. V lost 4 bases, J lost 3 bases, and 22 bases lay in between. CDR3 length equals 18 residues. CDR1 and CDR2 from the germline V gene are MNHNS and SASEGT. The CDR3 is CASSGPFGGPRNYNEQFF. The CDR3 coding sequence is TGTGCCAGCAGTGGCCCGTTTGGCGGGCCAAGGAACTACAATGAGCAGTTCTTC.

The chain recombines TRBV5-1 with TRBJ2-7; TRBD2 matches at 9 bases. The germline CDR1 and CDR2 sequences are SGHRS and YFSETQ. The CDR3 length is 16 residues. The V and J ends lost 0 bases and 0 bases, in that order; junction bases with no gene match: 4. The CDR3 spells CASSLGGGGVSYEQYF. CDR3 coding DNA: TGCGCCAGCAGCTTGGGTGGCGGGGGGGTCTCCTACGAGCAGTACTTC.

The rearrangement joins TRBV9 to TRBJ2-3; TRBD2 agrees at 8 bases. V lost 0 bases, J lost 5 bases, and 8 bases stayed unmatched. This CDR3 has 16 residues. CDR1 is SGDLS, CDR2 YYNGEE, per germline. This chain's CDR3 is CASSVGVSSGEDTQYF. Written as DNA, the CDR3 is TGTGCCAGCAGCGTAGGAGTGAGTAGCGGGGAAGATACGCAGTATTTT.

This clonotype was observed at least ten times. This chain uses TRBV27 with TRBJ1-3; D gene uncertain. Deletions cut 3 bases from V and 2 bases from J, with 5 bases between. The CDR3 loop spans 13 amino acids. Per the germline V gene, CDR1 is MNHEY and CDR2 is SMNVEV (reference sequence). Written as DNA, the CDR3 is TGTGCCAGCAGTTTTGAGCCTGGAAACACCATATATTTT. Translating it yields CASSFEPGNTIYF.

This clonotype came up a few times. The chain employs TRBV20-1 and TRBJ2-3, with TRBD2 identical over 11 bases. The germline V gene encodes CDR1 DFQATT and CDR2 SNEGSKA (reference sequence). The trim removed 5 bases at V and 1 base at J, leaving 2 bases unmatched. The CDR3 runs to 14 residues. For the CDR3, the DNA is TGCAGTGCTCGACTAGCGGGGCGCACAGATACGCAGTATTTT. Translating gives CSARLAGRTDTQYF.